This T cell receptor (beta chain) is from a study of blood T cell repertoires in COVID-19. Across the whole study: Samples of COVID-19 (acute and convalescent) were obtained from the United States, Italy and Spain. Sample material is recorded as cDNA or gDNA derived from T cells, B-cell-depleted T cells, or PBMCs.

Per the germline V gene, CDR1 is MGHRA and CDR2 is YSYEKL. V was shortened by 1 base and J by 6 bases, with 12 bases between the two germline ends. This CDR3 contains 15 residues. Assay: immunoSEQ multiplex PCR; the TCRdb copy retains only in-frame clones and omits some. Of approximately 96,000 clones listed, 70% to 90% are singletons. This chain connects TRBV4-1 to TRBJ2-2; D perhaps matches TRBD2 (7 bases). This clonotype was sampled from a human donor with COVID-19, enrolled during active disease. The donor label of this sample is uncertain. The specimen was peripheral blood. The CDR3 coding sequence is TGCGCCAGCAGCCAAGCGGGGGGCCCCCCCGGGGAGCTGTTTTTT. This sequence encodes CASSQAGGPPGELFF.